This T cell receptor beta chain derives from a study of blood T cell repertoires in COVID-19. Study as a whole: Acute-phase and convalescent COVID-19 samples originated in the United States, Italy and Spain. T cells, B-cell-depleted T cells, or PBMCs supplied cDNA or gDNA.

Original processing notes: Cell counts per sample came from amplifying reference gene primers. Repertoires were generated with immunoSEQ multiplex PCR, while TCRdb's copy carries only in-frame clones and drops some. V, J and clone size were drawn from that table, and D and trimming were deduced from the DNA. The table has 85,000 to 130,000 clones, about four fifths seen once. The sequencing input was peripheral blood. This clonotype was sampled from a woman of 80 years or more with active or convalescent COVID-19.

CDR3 nucleotide sequence: TGTGCCAGTAGTACCACGGGACTCGGGAGCAATCAGCCCCAGCATTTT. Its translation is CASSTTGLGSNQPQHF. The V and J genes are TRBV19 and TRBJ1-5, with a tentative D call TRBD1 (5 bases). Germline-derived CDR1 and CDR2 are LNHDA and SQIVND (reference sequence). The CDR3 consists of 16 residues. Trimming took off 4 bases at V and 1 base at J, with 14 bases between the two ends. The whole variable domain, filled in from reference TRBV19 and TRBJ1-5, reads DGGITQSPKYLFRKEGQNVTLSCEQNLNHDAMYWYRQDPGQGLRLIYYSQIVNDFQKGDIAEGYSVSREKKESFPLTVTSAQKNPTAFYLCASSTTGLGSNQPQHFGDGTRLSIL.